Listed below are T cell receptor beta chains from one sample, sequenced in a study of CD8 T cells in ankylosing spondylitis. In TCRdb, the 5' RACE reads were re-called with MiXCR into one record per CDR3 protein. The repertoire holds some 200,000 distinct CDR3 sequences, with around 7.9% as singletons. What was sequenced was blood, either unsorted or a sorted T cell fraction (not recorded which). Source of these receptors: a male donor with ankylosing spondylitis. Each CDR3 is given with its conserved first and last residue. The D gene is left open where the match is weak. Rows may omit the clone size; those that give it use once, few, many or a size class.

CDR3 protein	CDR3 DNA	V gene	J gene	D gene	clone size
CATSTRTNQETQYF	TGTGCCACCAGCACAAGAACCAACCAAGAGACCCAGTACTTC	TRBV15	TRBJ2-5	NA	many
CASRNREEVFSYNEQFF	TGCGCCAGCAGGAATCGAGAAGAGGTCTTCTCCTACAATGAGCAGTTCTTC	TRBV10-2	TRBJ2-1	NA	few
CASSGQGANGYTF	TGCGCCAGCAGTGGACAGGGGGCGAATGGCTACACCTTC	TRBV10-1	TRBJ1-2	TRBD1	NA
CASSIWGEGPYNEQFF	TGTGCCAGTAGTATTTGGGGGGAGGGCCCCTACAATGAGCAGTTCTTC	TRBV19	TRBJ2-1	TRBD2	few
CASSRSFDYGYTF	TGTGCCAGCAGTCGGAGTTTCGACTATGGCTACACCTTC	TRBV27	TRBJ1-2	NA	few
CATSSPSGANVLTF	TGTGCCACCAGTTCTCCTTCTGGGGCCAACGTCCTGACTTTC	TRBV24-1	TRBJ2-6	NA	few
CASSYSVGQYGYTF	TGTGCCAGCAGTTACTCGGTGGGGCAGTATGGCTACACCTTC	TRBV6-5	TRBJ1-2	NA	few
CASRRGRNYQNTEAFF	TGCGCCAGCAGGAGGGGCAGAAATTACCAGAACACTGAAGCTTTCTTT	TRBV5-1	TRBJ1-1	NA	few
CASSHSRSPYNEQFF	TGTGCCAGCAGCCACTCGAGAAGCCCCTACAATGAGCAGTTCTTC	TRBV7-6	TRBJ2-1	NA	few
CASSLSDPIRGQYSGANVLTF	TGTGCCAGCAGTTTATCGGATCCGATCAGGGGACAATACTCTGGGGCCAACGTCCTGACTTTC	TRBV27	TRBJ2-6	NA	few
CASSLSNRGTYEQYF	TGTGCCAGCAGTTTATCGAATAGGGGAACCTACGAGCAGTACTTC	TRBV27	TRBJ2-7	NA	many
CASSGRDTNTEAFF	TGTGCCAGCAGCGGACGGGACACGAACACTGAAGCTTTCTTT	TRBV9	TRBJ1-1	NA	many
CASSLLGRGSPLHF	TGTGCCAGCAGTTTATTAGGGAGGGGTTCACCCCTCCACTTT	TRBV27	TRBJ1-6	NA	many
CASSFFMGKSYEQYF	TGTGCCAGCAGCTTTTTCATGGGCAAATCCTACGAGCAGTACTTC	TRBV5-5	TRBJ2-7	NA	many
CASSHQGQGVYGYTF	TGTGCCAGCAGCCATCAGGGACAGGGAGTATATGGCTACACCTTC	TRBV16	TRBJ1-2	TRBD1	many
CASRPHGYSYNEQFF	TGCGCCAGCAGACCTCACGGGTACTCCTACAATGAGCAGTTCTTC	TRBV4-3	TRBJ2-1	NA	many
CASSFPRLAGSSYNEQFF	TGTGCCAGCAGTTTCCCCCGACTAGCGGGGAGCTCCTACAATGAGCAGTTCTTC	TRBV27	TRBJ2-1	TRBD2	NA
CASSQEDIPQGNGYTF	TGTGCCAGCAGCCAAGAGGACATACCCCAAGGGAACGGCTACACCTTC	TRBV3-1	TRBJ1-2	NA	many
CASARGAGGNQPQHF	TGTGCCAGCGCCCGAGGAGCAGGGGGCAATCAGCCCCAGCATTTT	TRBV27	TRBJ1-5	NA	NA
CASSLLPDEQYF	TGTGCCAGCAGCTTACTACCAGACGAGCAGTACTTC	TRBV7-9	TRBJ2-7	NA	many
CASSFGQIYEQYF	TGCGCCAGCAGCTTTGGACAGATCTACGAGCAGTACTTC	TRBV5-1	TRBJ2-7	NA	few
CATRQGAFEAEAFF	TGTGCCACCAGACAGGGGGCTTTTGAAGCTGAAGCTTTCTTT	TRBV3-1	TRBJ1-1	TRBD1	many
CASSFLPDVSNQPQHF	TGTGCCAGCAGCTTTTTGCCCGACGTTAGCAATCAGCCCCAGCATTTT	TRBV5-5	TRBJ1-5	NA	NA
CASSLGLAAEQYF	TGTGCCAGCAGTTTAGGACTAGCAGCCGAGCAGTACTTC	TRBV6-5	TRBJ2-7	TRBD2	many
CASSLSQGASTEAFF	TGTGCCAGCAGTTTATCGCAGGGGGCATCCACTGAAGCTTTCTTT	TRBV27	TRBJ1-1	TRBD1	many
CASSYSIPWSSYNEQFF	TGTGCCAGCAGTTACTCGATACCCTGGAGCTCCTACAATGAGCAGTTCTTC	TRBV6-2/TRBV6-3	TRBJ2-1	NA	NA
CASSGTLPGYTF	TGTGCCAGCTCAGGGACTCTGCCGGGCTACACCTTC	TRBV18	TRBJ1-2	NA	many